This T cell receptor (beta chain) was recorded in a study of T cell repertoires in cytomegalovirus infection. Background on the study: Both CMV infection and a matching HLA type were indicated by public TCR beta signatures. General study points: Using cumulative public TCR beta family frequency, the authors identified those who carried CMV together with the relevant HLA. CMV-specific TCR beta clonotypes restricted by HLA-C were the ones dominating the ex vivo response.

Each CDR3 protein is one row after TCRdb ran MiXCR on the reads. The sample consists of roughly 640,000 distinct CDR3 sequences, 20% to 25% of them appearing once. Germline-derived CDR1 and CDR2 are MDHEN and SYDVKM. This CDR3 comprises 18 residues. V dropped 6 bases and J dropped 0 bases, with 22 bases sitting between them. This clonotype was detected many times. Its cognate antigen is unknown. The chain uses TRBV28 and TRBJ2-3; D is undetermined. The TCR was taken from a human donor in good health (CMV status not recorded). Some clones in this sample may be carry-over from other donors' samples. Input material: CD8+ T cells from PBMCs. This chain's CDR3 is CASRPSVVVSPSTDTQYF. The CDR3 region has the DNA TGTGCCAGCAGACCCAGCGTTGTTGTATCCCCTAGCACAGATACGCAGTATTTT.